This TCR beta chain was documented in a study of blood T cell repertoires in COVID-19. Study in general: T cells, B-cell-depleted T cells, or PBMCs supplied cDNA or gDNA.

The assay was immunoSEQ multiplex PCR, and TCRdb's table has in-frame clones only and misses some. Here the sample spans some 90,000 clones, approximately 90% being singletons. Per germline, CDR1 SGHTA and CDR2 FQGNSA. The V end was cut by 5 bases, the J end by 6 bases, with 19 bases between. CDR3 size: 15 residues. Sequencing used peripheral blood. The chain has TRBV7-2 and TRBJ1-1; D call uncertain. The sequence was obtained from a woman in her sixties or seventies with COVID-19, enrolled during active disease. CDR3 residues: CASSPFGSPGAEAFF. The CDR3 DNA sequence: TGTGCCAGCAGCCCCTTCGGGTCTCCGGGAGCTGAAGCTTTCTTT.